The clone carrying this T cell receptor (beta chain) turned up a few times. It was 5'RACE with constant-segment primers that produced the TCR alpha and TCR beta cDNA libraries, which carried sample barcodes and UMIs. TCRdb itself ran the 5' RACE reads through MiXCR, one entry per CDR3 protein. The sample holds 390,000 or so distinct CDR3 sequences, more than 15% seen once. The sample comes from a study of T-cell memory formation after mild COVID-19. Sequenced material: PBMCs or a T cell subset sorted from them (not recorded which). This TCR came from a man aged 18-30 years who had mild COVID-19 (a few samples of this study predate the infection). Cell type and time point are not known.

CDR3: CASSLRMDTQYF. The CDR3 bases are TGTGCCAGCAGTTTAAGGATGGATACGCAGTATTTT. The chain employs TRBV27 and TRBJ2-3; D unresolved. This CDR3 spans 12 amino acids. Germline V gene lookup returns CDR1 MNHEY and CDR2 SMNVEV (reference sequence). V was shortened by 2 bases and J by 6 bases, with 6 bases between the two germline ends.